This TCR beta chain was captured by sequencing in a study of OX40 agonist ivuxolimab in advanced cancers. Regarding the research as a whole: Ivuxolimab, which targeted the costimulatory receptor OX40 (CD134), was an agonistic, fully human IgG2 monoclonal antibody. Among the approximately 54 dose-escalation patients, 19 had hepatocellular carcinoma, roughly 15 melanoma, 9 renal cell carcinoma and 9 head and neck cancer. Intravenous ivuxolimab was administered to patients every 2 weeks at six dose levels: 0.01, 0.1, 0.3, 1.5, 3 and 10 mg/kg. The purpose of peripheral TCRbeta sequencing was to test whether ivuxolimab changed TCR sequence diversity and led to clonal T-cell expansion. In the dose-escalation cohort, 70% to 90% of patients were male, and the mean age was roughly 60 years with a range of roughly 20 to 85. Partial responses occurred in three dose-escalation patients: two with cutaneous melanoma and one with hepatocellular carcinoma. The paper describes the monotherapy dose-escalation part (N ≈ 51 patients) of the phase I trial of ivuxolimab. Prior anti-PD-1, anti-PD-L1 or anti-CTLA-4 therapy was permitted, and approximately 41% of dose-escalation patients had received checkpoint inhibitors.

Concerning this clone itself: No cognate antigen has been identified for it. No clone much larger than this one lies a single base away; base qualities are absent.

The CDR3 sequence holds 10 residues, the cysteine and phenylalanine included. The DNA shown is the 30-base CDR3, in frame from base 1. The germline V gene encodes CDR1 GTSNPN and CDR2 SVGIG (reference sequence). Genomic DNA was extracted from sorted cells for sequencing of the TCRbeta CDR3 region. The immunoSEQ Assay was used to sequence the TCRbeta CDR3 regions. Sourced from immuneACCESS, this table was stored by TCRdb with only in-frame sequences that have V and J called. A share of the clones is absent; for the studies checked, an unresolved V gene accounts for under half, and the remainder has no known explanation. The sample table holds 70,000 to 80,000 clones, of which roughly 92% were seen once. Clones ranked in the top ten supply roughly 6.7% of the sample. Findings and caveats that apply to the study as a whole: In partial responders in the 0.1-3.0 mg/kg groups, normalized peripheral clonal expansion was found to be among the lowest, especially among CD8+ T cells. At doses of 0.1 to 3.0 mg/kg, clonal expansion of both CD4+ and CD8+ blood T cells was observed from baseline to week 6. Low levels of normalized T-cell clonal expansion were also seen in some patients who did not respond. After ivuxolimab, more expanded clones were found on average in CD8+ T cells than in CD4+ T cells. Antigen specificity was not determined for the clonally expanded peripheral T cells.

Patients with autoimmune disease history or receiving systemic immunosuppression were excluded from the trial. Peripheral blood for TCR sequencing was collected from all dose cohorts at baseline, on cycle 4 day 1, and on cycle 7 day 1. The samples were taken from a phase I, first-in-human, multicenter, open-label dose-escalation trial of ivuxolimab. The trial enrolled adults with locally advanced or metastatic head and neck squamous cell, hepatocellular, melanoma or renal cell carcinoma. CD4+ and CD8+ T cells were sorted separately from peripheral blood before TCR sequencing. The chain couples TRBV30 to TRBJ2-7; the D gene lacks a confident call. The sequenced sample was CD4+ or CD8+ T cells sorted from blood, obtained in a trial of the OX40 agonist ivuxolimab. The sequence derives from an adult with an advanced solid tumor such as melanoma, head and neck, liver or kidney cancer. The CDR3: CARNGYEQYF. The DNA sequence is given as TGTGCTCGAAACGGCTACGAGCAGTACTTC.